These 10 T cell receptor beta chains share one sample of origin, sequenced in a study of blood T cell repertoires in COVID-19. The repertoire was sequenced with immunoSEQ multiplex PCR; TCRdb's copy has only in-frame clones and lacks some. The sample carries 200,000 to 250,000 clones, approximately 82% recorded once. Sequenced input: peripheral blood. The receptors derive from an older woman with active or convalescent COVID-19.

The genes are TRBV5-1 and TRBJ2-6; 7 bases map to TRBD2. Germline values: CDR1 SGHRS, CDR2 YFSETQ. V dropped 2 bases and J dropped 1; count of bases not matched to a gene: 3. The CDR3 loop spans 16 amino acids. The CDR3 sequence: CASSFTGGSGANVLTF. CDR3 sequence (DNA): TGCGCCAGCAGCTTTACCGGGGGGTCTGGGGCCAACGTCCTGACTTTC.

This clone was seen just once. The rearrangement joins TRBV7-8 to TRBJ1-1; D not certain. CDR3 length: 15 amino acids. Trimming shortened V by 0 bases and J by 4 bases, and 12 bases separated the two germline ends. Germline lookup yields CDR1 SGHVS and CDR2 FQNEAQ. Here the CDR3 reads CASSLAWPGSTEAFF. In nucleotides, the CDR3 is TGTGCCAGCAGCTTAGCGTGGCCGGGGAGCACTGAAGCTTTCTTT.

The J gene is TRBJ1-5, the V gene TRBV7-9, with a weak D call TRBD1 (5 bases). Germline lookup yields CDR1 SEHNR and CDR2 FQNEAQ (reference sequence). The V end was cut by 5 bases, the J end by 7 bases, with 12 bases between. The CDR3 is 13 amino acids. The CDR3: CASSQAGHQPQHF. The CDR3 nucleotides read TGTGCCAGCAGCCAAGCAGGGCACCAGCCCCAGCATTTT.

The rearrangement links TRBV4-2 to TRBJ2-2; 10 bases are a match to TRBD2. Germline CDR1 is LGHNA and CDR2 is YNFKEQ. V was pared by 3 bases and J by 6 bases, with 10 bases of the junction left unmatched. The CDR3 consists of 17 residues. In DNA form, the CDR3 reads TGTGCCAGCAGCCATAAACTAGCGGGATGGGTGTCCGGGGAGCTGTTTTTT. Translating it yields CASSHKLAGWVSGELFF.

This chain uses TRBV9 with TRBJ2-1; 11 bases agree with TRBD2. Trimming cost V 3 bases and J 1 base; bases outside gene matches: 3. The CDR3 is 16 amino acids. The germline V gene encodes CDR1 SGDLS and CDR2 YYNGEE. The CDR3 coding sequence is TGTGCCAGCAGCGAGGGACTAGCGGTTTCCTACAATGAGCAGTTCTTC. This codes for CASSEGLAVSYNEQFF.

This CDR3 reads CASSGSGGAGYNEQFF. CDR3 in DNA: TGCGCCAGCAGCGGAAGCGGGGGCGCGGGGTACAATGAGCAGTTCTTC. V usage is TRBV5-1 and J usage is TRBJ2-1, with 8 bases lining up with TRBD2. The CDR3 consists of 16 residues. Germline V CDR1 and CDR2: SGHRS, YFSETQ. The V segment lost 4 bases and the J segment 4 bases; nucleotides outside the gene matches: 10.

The V gene is TRBV27, the J gene TRBJ1-4; the D is unclear. V dropped 5 bases and J dropped 0 bases, with 4 bases sitting between them. Germline-derived CDR1 and CDR2 are MNHEY and SMNVEV (reference sequence). The CDR3 covers 13 residues. For the CDR3, the DNA is TGTGCCAGCAGTCCAGCAACTAATGAAAAACTGTTTTTT. It codes for CASSPATNEKLFF.

The V gene is TRBV3-1 (or the pseudogene TRBV3-2), the J gene TRBJ1-2; D is perhaps TRBD1 (5 bases). This CDR3 region has 13 residues. Deletions cut 3 bases from V and 7 bases from J, with 12 bases between. The germline V gene encodes CDR1 LGHDT and CDR2 YNNKEL (reference sequence). The CDR3 is CASSHRGLGGYTF. CDR3 DNA: TGTGCCAGCAGCCACCGGGGACTGGGTGGCTACACCTTC.

The CDR3 region is CAWSAGLALNEQFF. CDR3 in DNA: TGTGCCTGGAGTGCGGGACTAGCTCTCAATGAGCAGTTCTTC. This chain joins TRBV30 and TRBJ2-1, with 9 nucleotides matching TRBD2. Losses at the gene ends were 1 base for V and 6 bases for J; bases not matched to a gene: 4. Per the germline V gene, CDR1 is GTSNPN and CDR2 is SVGIG (reference sequence). CDR3 length: 14 amino acids.

A remark on this clone: Other nucleotide sequences from this sample produce the same CDR3. The CDR3 coding sequence is TGCGCCAGCAGCTCTGACGGGACAGGGTTCCAAGAGACCCAGTACTTC. Amino acid sequence: CASSSDGTGFQETQYF. The chain joins TRBV5-1 to TRBJ2-5; TRBD1 aligns across 9 bases. Germline lookup yields CDR1 SGHRS and CDR2 YFSETQ. The V and J ends lost 3 bases and 1 base, in that order; junction bases with no gene match: 7. The CDR3 has 16 amino acids.